Shown below are 32 T cell receptor beta chains from a single sample sequenced in a study of PD-1 blockade in classical Hodgkin lymphoma (dated by TCRdb to the early 2020s). What this sample's time point label stands for: cycle 1 day 1 (C1D1), immediately before nivolumab initiation. Every trial patient had relapsed following autologous stem cell transplantation, and prior brentuximab vedotin exposure was what differed among cohorts A, B and C. Receptor amplification or capture employed the immunoSEQ multiplex PCR assay. This immuneACCESS table, as held by TCRdb, lists in-frame sequences with V and J called but not all clones. Of the missing ones, under half trace to an unresolved V gene in checked studies; the others have no known cause. Here the sample has about 50,000 clones; approximately 70% occur a single time. 9.5% to 12% of the sample belongs to the ten largest clones. Source: peripheral blood mononuclear cells (PBMCs), taken at baseline. The receptors originated from a human donor with classical Hodgkin lymphoma.

This clone was detected once. The chain carries TRBV15 and TRBJ2-3; D is undetermined. The germline V gene has CDR1 LNHNV and CDR2 YYDKDF (reference sequence). The CDR3 covers 16 residues. V lost 0 bases and J 0 bases, leaving 10 bases between the germline ends. The CDR3, as DNA: TGTGCCACCAGCAGAGATGCCGCAACTAGCACAGATACGCAGTATTTT. It yields the protein CATSRDAATSTDTQYF.

V gene TRBV4-1 combines with J gene TRBJ2-6; 12 bases are a match to TRBD2. The CDR3 totals 22 residues. Germline V gene sequence: CDR1 MGHRA, CDR2 YSYEKL. J lost 0 bases, V lost 0 bases, and 12 bases had no gene match. As DNA, the CDR3 is TGCGCCAGCAGCCAAGATCAGCGAGCTAGCGGGGGGGCCAGCTCTGGGGCCAACGTCCTGACTTTC. Encoded protein: CASSQDQRASGGASSGANVLTF.

About this clone: This same CDR3 is encoded by further DNA sequences in the sample. This chain uses TRBV30 with TRBJ2-5; 7 bases align to TRBD2. The V segment lost 0 bases and the J segment 5 bases; nucleotides outside the gene matches: 18. Germline V CDR1 and CDR2: GTSNPN, SVGIG (reference sequence). The CDR3 extends over 18 amino acids. CDR3 sequence (DNA): TGTGCCTGGAGTGTACACCTCACACGGGGGGAGGGCGGGGAGACCCAGTACTTC. Translating it yields CAWSVHLTRGEGGETQYF.

The rearrangement uses TRBV7-9 and TRBJ2-2; D ambiguous. Germline CDR1 reads SEHNR; CDR2 reads FQNEAQ (reference sequence). The CDR3 has 14 amino acids. Trimming took off 4 bases at V and 2 bases at J, with 8 bases between the two ends. This chain's CDR3 is CASSSPSNTGELFF. CDR3 coding DNA: TGTGCCAGCAGCTCCCCTAGTAACACCGGGGAGCTGTTTTTT.

The rearrangement uses TRBV6-1 and TRBJ2-1; 15 bases agree with TRBD2. Germline V gene data show CDR1 as MNHNS and CDR2 as SASEGT. The V and J ends lost 4 bases and 7 bases, in that order; junction bases with no gene match: 2. CDR3 length equals 15 residues. The CDR3 spells CASSGGTSGRNEQFF. CDR3 nucleotide sequence: TGTGCCAGCAGTGGGGGGACTAGCGGGAGGAATGAGCAGTTCTTC.

V and J are TRBV7-2 and TRBJ2-1; 8 bases align to TRBD2. The germline V gene has CDR1 SGHTA and CDR2 FQGNSA. J was trimmed by 15 bases and V by 5 bases; bases with no gene match: 18. CDR3 size: 15 residues. CDR3 nucleotide sequence: TGTGCCAGCAGCCCAACTAATTGGGCAAATAGCGGGATGTTCTTC. Protein product: CASSPTNWANSGMFF.

The gene calls are TRBV6-1 and TRBJ2-7; the D is unclear. CDR1 and CDR2 (germline): MNHNS, SASEGT. The V end was cut by 2 bases, the J end by 1 base, with 18 bases between. The CDR3 consists of 17 residues. The CDR3 protein is CASSEQRTTDVSYEQYF. Written as DNA, the CDR3 is TGTGCCAGCAGTGAACAACGGACGACGGACGTATCCTACGAGCAGTACTTC.

The chain employs TRBV10-1 and TRBJ2-1; tentatively, D is TRBD1 or TRBD2 (5 bases each). The CDR3 has 14 residues. V was cut by 6 bases and J by 3 bases, with 12 bases left in between. Germline loops: CDR1 WNHNN, CDR2 SYGVQD (reference sequence). The CDR3 coding sequence is TGCGCCAGCAGGCCGGGACGGAACTACAATGAGCAGTTCTTC. Translating gives CASRPGRNYNEQFF.

This clone was seen a few times. This CDR3 reads CASSPTFLTTGELFF. CDR3 nucleotide sequence: TGTGCCAGCAGCCCGACCTTTCTAACCACCGGGGAGCTGTTTTTT. This chain joins TRBV7-9 and TRBJ2-2, with D hard to call. Trimming removed 5 bases from V and 4 bases from J, with 14 bases in between. The CDR3 contains 15 residues. The germline V gene has CDR1 SEHNR and CDR2 FQNEAQ (reference sequence).

This clone was picked up one time. The chain combines TRBV19 with TRBJ1-6; tentatively, D is TRBD1 (5 bases). Looked up from germline, CDR1 is LNHDA and CDR2 is SQIVND (reference sequence). The CDR3 runs 14 residues. The V end lost 6 bases, the J end lost 7 bases, and 13 bases lay between the germline ends. CDR3 nucleotide sequence: TGTGCCAGTAGGCGGGGGTTGAGAAATTCACCCCTCCACTTT. Translating it yields CASRRGLRNSPLHF.

J is TRBJ1-2 and V is TRBV7-2, with 8 bases that match TRBD1. V dropped 6 bases and J dropped 2; count of bases not matched to a gene: 2. CDR3 length: 13 amino acids. Per germline, CDR1 SGHTA and CDR2 FQGNSA. The CDR3 is CASSRQGNYGYTF. CDR3 sequence (DNA): TGTGCCAGCAGTCGACAGGGGAACTATGGCTACACCTTC.

DNA for the CDR3: TGCGCCAGCAGCCAAGAACAGGATAATTCACCCCTCCACTTT. This gives the protein CASSQEQDNSPLHF. V gene TRBV4-1 combines with J gene TRBJ1-6, with D maybe TRBD1 (5 bases). This CDR3 has 14 amino acids. Trimming removed 0 bases at V and 5 bases at J, with 5 bases between. Germline lookup yields CDR1 MGHRA and CDR2 YSYEKL.

In this sample, this clone turned up a few times. This sequence joins TRBV6-1 and TRBJ1-2; maybe TRBD1 (6 bases). Trimming took off 10 bases at V and 7 bases at J, with 19 bases between the two ends. The CDR3 consists of 13 residues. Germline CDR1 reads MNHNS; CDR2 reads SASEGT. The CDR3 region has the DNA TGTGCCACCGCGCCGGGACATTCAGGTGGCTACACCTTC. Amino acid sequence: CATAPGHSGGYTF.

This chain uses TRBV4-1 with TRBJ2-1; TRBD2 agrees at 10 bases. With V trimmed by 0 bases and J by 0 bases, 2 bases remained unmatched. The CDR3 totals 17 residues. Looked up from germline, CDR1 is MGHRA and CDR2 is YSYEKL. The CDR3: CASSQDPSGSSYNEQFF. The CDR3 DNA follows: TGCGCCAGCAGCCAAGATCCTAGCGGGAGCTCCTACAATGAGCAGTTCTTC.

This chain joins TRBV30 and TRBJ1-2, with D possibly being TRBD1 (5 bases). The V and J ends lost 7 bases and 4 bases respectively, with 13 bases between them. CDR3 size: 12 residues. Germline-derived CDR1 and CDR2 are GTSNPN and SVGIG (reference sequence). CDR3: CALNRHSYGYTF. Written as DNA, the CDR3 is TGTGCCTTAAACAGGCACTCCTATGGCTACACCTTC.

The V gene is TRBV19, the J gene TRBJ1-5, with 7 bases aligning to TRBD1. J gave up 0 bases and V 5 bases, and 4 bases lay outside the gene matches. CDR3 length: 15 amino acids. Germline values: CDR1 LNHDA, CDR2 SQIVND (reference sequence). This chain's CDR3 is CASSPGQSSNQPQHF. The DNA for the CDR3 is TGTGCCAGTAGTCCGGGACAGTCTAGCAATCAGCCCCAGCATTTT.

The CDR3 reads CASSPRKSYNEQFF. CDR3 DNA: TGTGCCAGCAGTCCTCGGAAATCCTACAATGAGCAGTTCTTC. The chain is built from TRBV11-2 and TRBJ2-1; D is unresolved. This CDR3 has 14 amino acids. Germline loops: CDR1 SGHAT, CDR2 FQNNGV. V lost 6 bases to trimming and J lost 1 base, with 10 bases between them.

The rearrangement joins TRBV7-3 to TRBJ2-5, with TRBD1 matching over 8 bases. Germline assignment: CDR1 SGHTA and CDR2 FQGTGA. V was pared by 1 base and J by 5 bases, with 9 bases of the junction left unmatched. The CDR3 covers 16 residues. The CDR3 loop reads CASSLNSRGPGETQYF. The CDR3 nucleotides are TGTGCCAGCAGCTTAAATAGCAGGGGGCCGGGGGAGACCCAGTACTTC.

This chain uses TRBV6-6 with TRBJ1-2; D is undetermined. Germline CDR1 reads MNHNY; CDR2 reads SVGAGI (reference sequence). V was cut by 0 bases and J by 2 bases, with 4 bases left in between. CDR3 length: 13 amino acids. The chain's CDR3 is CASSYSLNYGYTF. The CDR3 DNA reads as TGTGCCAGCAGTTACTCTCTCAACTATGGCTACACCTTC.

The V call is TRBV7-9, the J call TRBJ1-2; unclear D gene. The CDR3 extends over 14 amino acids. Germline values: CDR1 SEHNR, CDR2 FQNEAQ (reference sequence). Trimming removed 3 bases from V and 4 bases from J, with 12 bases in between. The CDR3 sequence: CASSFVSWVYGYTF. CDR3 sequence (DNA): TGTGCCAGCAGCTTCGTGTCATGGGTCTATGGCTACACCTTC.

This clone has a handful of counts. The rearrangement uses TRBV11-2 and TRBJ1-4, with D unclear. The V end was cut by 2 bases, the J end by 5 bases, with 6 bases between. From germline, CDR1 is SGHAT and CDR2 FQNNGV. CDR3 length equals 13 residues. The CDR3 sequence is CASSLLLNEKLFF. The CDR3 DNA reads TGTGCCAGCAGCTTATTGCTCAATGAAAAACTGTTTTTT.

This clone was detected only a few times. The rearrangement uses TRBV4-2 and TRBJ1-3; D not resolved. Trimming left V 0 bases short and J 0 bases short, with 12 bases between. The CDR3 has 17 residues. Germline CDR1 and CDR2: LGHNA and YNFKEQ. As DNA, the CDR3 is TGTGCCAGCAGCCAAGAACGTGATCTCCTCTCTGGAAACACCATATATTTT. This codes for CASSQERDLLSGNTIYF.

The gene calls are TRBV5-1 and TRBJ1-1, with 8 bases lining up with TRBD1. CDR3 length: 14 residues. The germline CDR1 and CDR2 sequences are SGHRS and YFSETQ. Trimming took 3 bases from V and 1 from J; bases not matched to a gene: 2. The CDR3 spells CASSSGGSNTEAFF. The CDR3 bases are TGCGCCAGCAGCTCAGGGGGCTCGAACACTGAAGCTTTCTTT.

The chain has TRBV7-3 and TRBJ2-1; 12 bases agree with TRBD1. V lost 6 bases, J lost 8 bases, and 5 bases stayed unmatched. Germline CDR1 reads SGHTA; CDR2 reads FQGTGA. The CDR3 spans 14 residues. As DNA, the CDR3 is TGTGCCAGCAGTCTTGGGACAGGGGGCGATGAGCAGTTCTTC. It encodes CASSLGTGGDEQFF.

The rearrangement uses TRBV6-1 and TRBJ1-1, with D perhaps matching TRBD1 (5 bases). Germline V gives CDR1 MNHNS, CDR2 SASEGT. The CDR3 consists of 15 residues. V lost 0 bases and J lost 4, with 12 bases in between. The CDR3 DNA is TGTGCCAGCAGTGAAGCCGGGGGTGGTATCACTGAAGCTTTCTTT. Its translation is CASSEAGGGITEAFF.

The V call is TRBV7-3, the J call TRBJ2-7; D possibly uses TRBD1 or TRBD2 (6 bases each). Germline lookup yields CDR1 SGHTA and CDR2 FQGTGA. This CDR3 comprises 14 residues. V was shortened by 2 bases and J by 2 bases, with 10 bases between the two germline ends. The CDR3 loop reads CASSLFRGPYEQYF. The CDR3 DNA sequence: TGTGCCAGCAGCTTATTTCGGGGGCCCTACGAGCAGTACTTC.

The V call is TRBV28, the J call TRBJ1-1; no reliable D call. Germline assignment: CDR1 MDHEN and CDR2 SYDVKM. V was clipped by 5 bases and J by 3 bases, with 13 bases between them. The CDR3 spans 14 residues. The CDR3 sequence is CASSPVGWDTEAFF. CDR3 bases: TGTGCCAGCAGTCCCGTGGGGTGGGACACTGAAGCTTTCTTT.

The chain has TRBV27 and TRBJ2-1; 15 positions match TRBD2. CDR3 length: 19 residues. Trimming cost V 5 bases and J 9 bases; bases outside gene matches: 17. Per germline, CDR1 MNHEY and CDR2 SMNVEV (reference sequence). CDR3 DNA sequence: TGTGCCAGCAGTAGGGGACTAGCGGGGGGAGGGGCCCTCAGGGGTGAGCAGTTCTTC. Protein sequence: CASSRGLAGGGALRGEQFF.

The genes are TRBV19 and TRBJ1-2; D not resolved. Germline-derived CDR1 and CDR2 are LNHDA and SQIVND (reference sequence). The CDR3 is made up of 15 amino acids. The V end lost 3 bases, the J end lost 2 bases, and 13 bases lay between the germline ends. CDR3 residues: CASSMADRLNYGYTF. For the CDR3, the DNA is TGTGCCAGTAGTATGGCAGACCGTTTAAACTATGGCTACACCTTC.

The chain couples TRBV7-8 to TRBJ1-1, with D perhaps TRBD1 (5 bases). Trimming left V 4 bases short and J 3 bases short, with 9 bases between. The CDR3 contains 13 residues. Germline CDR1 reads SGHVS; CDR2 reads FQNEAQ. For the CDR3, the DNA is TGTGCCAGCAGCTCGGACATGGACACTGAAGCTTTCTTT. This sequence encodes CASSSDMDTEAFF. Full variable domain (outside the CDR3, taken from reference TRBV7-8 and TRBJ1-1): GAGVSQSPRYKVAKRGQDVALRCDPISGHVSLFWYQQALGQGPEFLTYFQNEAQLDKSGLPSDRFFAERPEGSVSTLKIQRTQQEDSAVYLCASSSDMDTEAFFGQGTRLTVV.

The chain recombines TRBV9 with TRBJ2-1; 9 bases match TRBD1. The J segment lost 0 bases and the V segment lost 3 bases, leaving 1 base of the junction unmatched. This CDR3 has 15 residues. The germline CDR1 and CDR2 sequences are SGDLS and YYNGEE. The CDR3 bases are TGTGCCAGCAGCGGGACAGGGGCCTCCTACAATGAGCAGTTCTTC. Translation: CASSGTGASYNEQFF.

Sample share makes this clone medium-sized (0.01 to 0.1%). The chain joins TRBV10-3 to TRBJ2-1; possible D gene TRBD2, 6 bases. The CDR3 consists of 16 residues. V was cut by 0 bases and J by 8 bases, with 17 bases left in between. In germline, CDR1 is ENHRY, CDR2 SYGVKD. CDR3 sequence: CAISESDSGRGDEQFF. CDR3 DNA sequence: TGTGCCATCAGTGAGTCCGATAGCGGCCGTGGGGATGAGCAGTTCTTC.